Listed here are 6 T cell receptor beta chains from one sample, sequenced in a study of T cell responses to AZD1222 COVID-19 vaccine. This table comes from immunoSEQ multiplex PCR, and its TCRdb copy is limited to in-frame clones, with some not included. This table holds 85,000 to 130,000 clones, 90% found once. The material was peripheral blood, obtained 28 days after the second AZD1222 dose. The source is an adult who received the AZD1222 COVID-19 vaccine.

The V and J genes are TRBV6-5 and TRBJ2-1, with 8 nucleotides matching TRBD2. V shed 5 bases and J 0 bases; nucleotides not matched to a gene: 3. CDR3 length equals 15 residues. CDR1 is MNHEY and CDR2 is SVGAGI in the germline V gene. CDR3 nucleotide sequence: TGTGCCAGCAGTAGCGGGGGCGTCTCCTACAATGAGCAGTTCTTC. This gives the protein CASSSGGVSYNEQFF.

The chain links TRBV5-6 to TRBJ1-1; 7 bases line up with TRBD1. Germline loops: CDR1 SGHDT, CDR2 YYEEEE. The V gene end was trimmed by 3 bases and the J gene end by 5 bases; junction bases not matched to a gene: 13. This CDR3 has 16 residues. This CDR3 is CASSWGRHRGGTEAFF. The CDR3 coding sequence is TGTGCCAGCAGCTGGGGCCGGCACAGGGGTGGAACTGAAGCTTTCTTT. Full variable domain (remainder filled in from reference TRBV5-6 and TRBJ1-1): DAGVTQSPTHLIKTRGQQVTLRCSPKSGHDTVSWYQQALGQGPQFIFQYYEEEERQRGNFPDRFSGHQFPNYSSELNVNALLLGDSALYLCASSWGRHRGGTEAFFGQGTRLTVV.

This sequence joins TRBV18 and TRBJ1-5; 9 bases are a match to TRBD1. CDR3 length equals 14 residues. The germline CDR1 and CDR2 sequences are KGHSH and LQKENI. V lost 2 bases to trimming and J lost 7 bases; unmatched junction nucleotides: 3. The chain's CDR3 is CASSPTGGGQPQHF. The CDR3 nucleotides are TGTGCCAGCTCACCAACAGGGGGCGGCCAGCCCCAGCATTTT.

The gene calls are TRBV3-1 (or the pseudogene TRBV3-2) and TRBJ1-4; D remains ambiguous. This CDR3 has 15 amino acids. V dropped 0 bases and J dropped 10 bases, with 15 bases sitting between them. Per the germline V gene, CDR1 is LGHDT and CDR2 is YNNKEL (reference sequence). CDR3 sequence: CASSQEIRVGVKLFF. CDR3 DNA: TGTGCCAGCAGCCAAGAAATAAGGGTTGGGGTAAAACTGTTTTTT.

The genes are TRBV5-4 and TRBJ2-7, with D perhaps TRBD1 (6 bases). The V end lost 4 bases, the J end lost 4 bases, and 12 bases lay between the germline ends. Looked up from germline, CDR1 is SGHNT and CDR2 is YYREEE (reference sequence). This CDR3 is built from 13 residues. For the CDR3, the DNA is TGTGCCAGCAGCCAGGGGAGTCGGTACGAGCAGTACTTC. As protein: CASSQGSRYEQYF.

V is TRBV18 and J is TRBJ1-2; D call uncertain. The germline V and J ends were trimmed by 3 bases and 3 bases, with 8 bases remaining between them. Germline V lookup: CDR1 KGHSH, CDR2 LQKENI. The CDR3 sequence is 13 residues long. CDR3 protein: CASSPIPDYGYTF. DNA of the CDR3: TGTGCCAGCTCACCTATTCCCGACTATGGCTACACCTTC.